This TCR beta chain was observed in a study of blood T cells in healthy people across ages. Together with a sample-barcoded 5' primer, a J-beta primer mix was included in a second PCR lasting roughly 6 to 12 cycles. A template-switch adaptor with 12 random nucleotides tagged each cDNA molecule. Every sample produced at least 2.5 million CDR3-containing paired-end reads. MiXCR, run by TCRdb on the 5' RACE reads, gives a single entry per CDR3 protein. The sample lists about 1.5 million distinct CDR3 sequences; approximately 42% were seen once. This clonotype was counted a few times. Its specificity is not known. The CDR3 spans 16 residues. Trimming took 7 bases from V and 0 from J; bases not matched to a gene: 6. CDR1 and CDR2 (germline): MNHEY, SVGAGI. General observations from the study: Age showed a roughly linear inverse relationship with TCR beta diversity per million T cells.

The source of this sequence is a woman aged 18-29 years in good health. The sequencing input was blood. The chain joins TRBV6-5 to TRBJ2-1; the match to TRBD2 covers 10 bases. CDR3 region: CASKLGLADSYNEQFF. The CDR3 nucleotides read TGTGCCAGCAAACTCGGACTAGCGGACTCCTACAATGAGCAGTTCTTC.